This T cell receptor (beta chain) originates from a study of control samples from healthy donors and cancer patients. Germline CDR1 is SGHNT and CDR2 is YENEEA. CDR3 length equals 13 residues. Trimming took 3 bases from V and 12 from J; bases not matched to a gene: 5. Generated by immunoSEQ multiplex PCR, the TCRdb table keeps only in-frame clones and is missing some. Of about 410,000 clones in the sample, 75% to 95% were seen once. J is TRBJ2-1 and V is TRBV11-3; 10 bases are shared with TRBD2. The specimen sequenced was PBMCs. The origin of this receptor is a man aged 40-50 years with head and neck cancer. The DNA for the CDR3 is TGTGCCAGCAGCTTGGGAAGCGGGGGGGCGCAGTTCTTC. Amino acid sequence: CASSLGSGGAQFF.